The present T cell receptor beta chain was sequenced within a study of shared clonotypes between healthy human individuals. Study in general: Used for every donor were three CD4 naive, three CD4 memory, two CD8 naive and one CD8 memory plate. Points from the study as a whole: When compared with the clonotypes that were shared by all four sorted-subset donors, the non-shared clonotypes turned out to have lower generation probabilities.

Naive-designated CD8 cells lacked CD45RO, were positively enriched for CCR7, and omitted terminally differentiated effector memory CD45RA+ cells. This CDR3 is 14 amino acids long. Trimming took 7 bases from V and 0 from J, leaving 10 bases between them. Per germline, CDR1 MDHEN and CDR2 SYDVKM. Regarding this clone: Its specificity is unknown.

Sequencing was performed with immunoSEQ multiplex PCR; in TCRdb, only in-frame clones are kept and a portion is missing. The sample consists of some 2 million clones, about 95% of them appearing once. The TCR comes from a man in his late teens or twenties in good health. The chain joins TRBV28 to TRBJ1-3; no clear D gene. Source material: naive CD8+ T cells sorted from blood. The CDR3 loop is CASTPVPSGNTIYF. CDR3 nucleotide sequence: TGTGCCAGCACCCCCGTCCCCTCTGGAAACACCATATATTTT.